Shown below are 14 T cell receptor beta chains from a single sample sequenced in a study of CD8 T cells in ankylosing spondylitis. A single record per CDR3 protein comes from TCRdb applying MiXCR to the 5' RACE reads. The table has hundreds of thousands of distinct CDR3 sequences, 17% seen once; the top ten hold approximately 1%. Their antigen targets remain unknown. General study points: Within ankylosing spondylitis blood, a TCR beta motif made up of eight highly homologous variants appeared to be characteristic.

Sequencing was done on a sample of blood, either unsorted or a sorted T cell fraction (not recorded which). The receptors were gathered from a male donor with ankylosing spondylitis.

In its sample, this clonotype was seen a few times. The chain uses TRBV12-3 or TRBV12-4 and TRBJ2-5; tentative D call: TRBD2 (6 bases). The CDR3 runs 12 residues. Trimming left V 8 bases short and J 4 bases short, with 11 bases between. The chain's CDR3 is CASARDLETQYF. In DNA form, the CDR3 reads TGTGCCAGCGCTCGGGACTTAGAGACCCAGTACTTC.

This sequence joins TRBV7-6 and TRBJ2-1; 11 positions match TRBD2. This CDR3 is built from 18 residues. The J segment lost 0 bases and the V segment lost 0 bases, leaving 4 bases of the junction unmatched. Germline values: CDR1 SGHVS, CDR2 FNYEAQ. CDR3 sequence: CASSLAGTSGSSYNEQFF. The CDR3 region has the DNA TGTGCCAGCAGCTTAGCGGGGACTAGCGGAAGCTCCTACAATGAGCAGTTCTTC. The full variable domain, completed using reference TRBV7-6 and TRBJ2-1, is GAGVSQSPRYKVTKRGQDVALRCDPISGHVSLYWYRQALGQGPEFLTYFNYEAQQDKSGLPNDRFSAERPEGSISTLTIQRTEQRDSAMYRCASSLAGTSGSSYNEQFFGPGTRLTVL.

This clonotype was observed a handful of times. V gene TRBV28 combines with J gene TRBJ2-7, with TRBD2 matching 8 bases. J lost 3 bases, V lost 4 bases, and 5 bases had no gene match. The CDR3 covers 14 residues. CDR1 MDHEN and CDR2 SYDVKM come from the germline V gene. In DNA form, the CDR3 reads TGTGCCAGCAGTTATCCGGGAGGGCTCTACGAGCAGTACTTC. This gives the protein CASSYPGGLYEQYF.

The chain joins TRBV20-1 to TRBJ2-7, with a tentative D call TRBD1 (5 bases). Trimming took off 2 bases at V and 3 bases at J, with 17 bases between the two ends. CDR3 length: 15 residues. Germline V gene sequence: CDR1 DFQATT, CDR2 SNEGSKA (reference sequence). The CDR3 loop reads CSARTPDQGNYEQYF. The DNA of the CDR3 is TGCAGTGCTAGAACACCCGATCAGGGAAACTACGAGCAGTACTTC.

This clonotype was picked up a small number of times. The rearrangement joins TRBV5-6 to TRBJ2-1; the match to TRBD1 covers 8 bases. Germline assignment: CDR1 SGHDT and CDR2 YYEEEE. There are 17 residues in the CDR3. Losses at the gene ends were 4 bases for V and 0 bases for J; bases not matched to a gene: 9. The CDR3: CASSRDRGPRSYNEQFF. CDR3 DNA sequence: TGTGCCAGCAGCCGTGACAGGGGCCCTCGCTCCTACAATGAGCAGTTCTTC.

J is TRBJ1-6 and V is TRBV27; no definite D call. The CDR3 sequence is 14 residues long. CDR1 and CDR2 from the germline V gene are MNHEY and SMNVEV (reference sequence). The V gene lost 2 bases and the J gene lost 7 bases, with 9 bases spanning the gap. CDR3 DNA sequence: TGTGCCAGCAGTTTAGGGTTCGTGAATTCACCCCTCCACTTT. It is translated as CASSLGFVNSPLHF.

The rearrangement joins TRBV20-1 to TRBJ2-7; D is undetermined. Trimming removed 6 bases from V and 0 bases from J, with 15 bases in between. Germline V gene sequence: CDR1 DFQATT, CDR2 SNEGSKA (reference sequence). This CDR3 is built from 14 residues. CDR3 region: CSAHPGSNSYEQYF. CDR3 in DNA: TGCAGTGCCCACCCGGGCAGCAACTCCTACGAGCAGTACTTC.

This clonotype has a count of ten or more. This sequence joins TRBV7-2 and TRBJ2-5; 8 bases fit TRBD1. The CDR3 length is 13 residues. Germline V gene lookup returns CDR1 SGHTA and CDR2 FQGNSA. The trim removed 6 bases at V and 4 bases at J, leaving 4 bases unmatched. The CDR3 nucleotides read TGTGCCAGCAGTTATGACAGGGGAGAGACCCAGTACTTC. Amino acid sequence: CASSYDRGETQYF.

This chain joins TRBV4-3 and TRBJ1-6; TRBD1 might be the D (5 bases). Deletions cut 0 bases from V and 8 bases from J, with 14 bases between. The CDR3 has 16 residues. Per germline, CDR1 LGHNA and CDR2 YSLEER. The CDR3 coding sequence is TGCGCCAGCAGCCAAGATCCCCAGGGTGTCGATTCACCCCTCCACTTT. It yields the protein CASSQDPQGVDSPLHF.

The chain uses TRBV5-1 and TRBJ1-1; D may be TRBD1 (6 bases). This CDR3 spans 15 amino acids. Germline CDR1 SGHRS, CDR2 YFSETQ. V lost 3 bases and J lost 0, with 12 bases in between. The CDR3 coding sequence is TGCGCCAGCAGCTCTCAGACAGGCCTGAACACTGAAGCTTTCTTT. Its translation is CASSSQTGLNTEAFF.

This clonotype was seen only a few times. CDR3 in DNA: TGTGCCAGCTCAGGCAGGGAGAGCAATCAGCCCCAGCATTTT. Translated: CASSGRESNQPQHF. The gene calls are TRBV18 and TRBJ1-5; possible D gene TRBD1, 5 bases. The length of the CDR3 is 14 residues. Between the trimmed V and J ends, which lost 5 bases and 1 base, there was a span of 9 bases. Germline lookup yields CDR1 KGHSH and CDR2 LQKENI.

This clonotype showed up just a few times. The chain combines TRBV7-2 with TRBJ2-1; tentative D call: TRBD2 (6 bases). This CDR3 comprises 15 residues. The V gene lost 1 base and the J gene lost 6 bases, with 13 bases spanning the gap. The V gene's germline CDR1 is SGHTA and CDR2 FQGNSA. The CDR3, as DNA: TGTGCCAGCAGCTTAGTTCCGGGAGTAGGCAATGAGCAGTTCTTC. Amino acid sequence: CASSLVPGVGNEQFF. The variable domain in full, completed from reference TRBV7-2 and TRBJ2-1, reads GAGVSQSPSNKVTEKGKDVELRCDPISGHTALYWYRQSLGQGLEFLIYFQGNSAPDKSGLPSDRFSAERTGGSVSTLTIQRTQQEDSAVYLCASSLVPGVGNEQFFGPGTRLTVL.

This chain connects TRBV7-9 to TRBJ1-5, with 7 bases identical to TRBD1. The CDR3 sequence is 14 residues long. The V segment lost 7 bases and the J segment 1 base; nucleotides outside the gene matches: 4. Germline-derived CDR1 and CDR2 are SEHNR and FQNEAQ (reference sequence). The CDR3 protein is CASKRTGSNQPQHF. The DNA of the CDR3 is TGTGCCAGCAAGAGGACAGGAAGCAATCAGCCCCAGCATTTT.

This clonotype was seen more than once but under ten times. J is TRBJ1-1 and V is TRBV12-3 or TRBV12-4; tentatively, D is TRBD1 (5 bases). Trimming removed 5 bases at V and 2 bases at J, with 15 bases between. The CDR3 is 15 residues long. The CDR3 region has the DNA TGTGCCAGCAGTCCAACAGGAAAAAGAAACACTGAAGCTTTCTTT. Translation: CASSPTGKRNTEAFF.